This TCR beta chain originates from a study of blood T cell repertoires in COVID-19. This table comes from immunoSEQ multiplex PCR, and its TCRdb copy is limited to in-frame clones, with some not included. The data contain tens of thousands of clones, 80% to 90% of them singletons. This CDR3 is built from 16 residues. V was trimmed by 5 bases and J by 1 base, leaving 17 bases between them. The germline V gene has CDR1 SEHNR and CDR2 FQNEAQ (reference sequence). Source material: peripheral blood. The chain has TRBV7-9 and TRBJ1-1, with no clear D. The TCR originated in a man aged 55 to 70 with acute or convalescent COVID-19. The CDR3 region is CASSLPRGGRNTEAFF. The CDR3 nucleotides read TGTGCCAGCAGCCTTCCTAGAGGAGGGAGGAACACTGAAGCTTTCTTT.